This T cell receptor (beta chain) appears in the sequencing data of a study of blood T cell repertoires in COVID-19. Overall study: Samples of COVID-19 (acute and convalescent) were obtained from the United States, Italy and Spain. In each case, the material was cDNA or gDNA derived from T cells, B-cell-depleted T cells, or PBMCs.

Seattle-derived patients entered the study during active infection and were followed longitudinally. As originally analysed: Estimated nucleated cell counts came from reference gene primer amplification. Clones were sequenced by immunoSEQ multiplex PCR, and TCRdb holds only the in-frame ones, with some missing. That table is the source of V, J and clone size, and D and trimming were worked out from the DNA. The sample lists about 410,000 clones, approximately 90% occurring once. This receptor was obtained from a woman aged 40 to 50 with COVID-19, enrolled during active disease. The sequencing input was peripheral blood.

The CDR3 region is CASSSRQGGLYF. The CDR3 DNA reads TGTGCCAGCAGTTCGAGACAGGGAGGACTGTACTTC. The chain is built from TRBV28 and TRBJ2-7, with D possibly TRBD1 on 7 matching bases. Trimming shortened V by 4 bases and J by 12 bases, and 16 bases separated the two germline ends. CDR3 length: 12 amino acids. Germline V gene data show CDR1 as MDHEN and CDR2 as SYDVKM.